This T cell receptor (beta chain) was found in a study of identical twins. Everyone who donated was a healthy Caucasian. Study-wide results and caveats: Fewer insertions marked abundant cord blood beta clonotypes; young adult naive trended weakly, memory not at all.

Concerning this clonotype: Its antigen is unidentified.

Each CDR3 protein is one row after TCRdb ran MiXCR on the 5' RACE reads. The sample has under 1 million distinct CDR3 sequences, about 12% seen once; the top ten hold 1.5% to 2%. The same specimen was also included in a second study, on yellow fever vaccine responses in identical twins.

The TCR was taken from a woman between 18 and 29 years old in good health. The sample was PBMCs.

DNA for the CDR3: TGCGCCAGCAGCCTACCCGGGACCCGTAACGACAATGAGCAGTTCTTC. This gives the protein CASSLPGTRNDNEQFF. This chain joins TRBV4-1 and TRBJ2-1, with D perhaps matching TRBD1 or TRBD2 (5 bases each). The CDR3 length is 16 residues. With 4 bases removed from V and 5 bases from J, the gap between germline ends came to 18 bases. The germline V gene encodes CDR1 MGHRA and CDR2 YSYEKL.